This TCR beta chain came from a study of Graves' ophthalmopathy and Graves' hyperthyroidism. General study results and limits: In blood, most expanded thyroid clonotypes above 0.001 frequency were also detected.

The CDR3 loop spans 15 amino acids. V lost 5 bases and J 1 base, leaving 12 bases between the germline ends. Looked up from germline, CDR1 is SGHVS and CDR2 is FQNEAQ. TCR beta CDR3 regions were amplified from RNA transcripts. Second-round multiplex PCR followed a first-round RT-PCR using HTBI primers. TCRdb re-called the multiplex PCR reads with MiXCR, one entry per CDR3 protein. The repertoire holds about 220,000 distinct CDR3 sequences, about 22% seen once, with about 46% in the top ten. This clonotype was counted many times. Its antigen is not known. This clonotype was sampled from a woman in her fifties or sixties with Graves' ophthalmopathy. The chain carries TRBV7-8 and TRBJ1-5, with TRBD1 as a possible D gene (5 bases). Sequenced sample: peripheral blood. The CDR3 coding sequence is TGTGCCAGCAGCATGGGGGAAGGGAGCAATCAGCCCCAGCATTTT. It encodes CASSMGEGSNQPQHF.